These 30 T cell receptor beta chains share one sample of origin, sequenced in a study of metastatic and nonmetastatic thyroid tumors (dated by TCRdb to 2018 to 2020). The library came from PCR. The reads were generated on an Illumina HiSeq 4000. TCRdb's own reprocessing of the public reads used fastp at Q25 and MiXCR and kept productive beta chains. This sample holds 15,000 to 20,000 clones; 34% were observed only once. Roughly a sixth of the sample belongs to the ten largest clones. Before undergoing thyroid surgery, none of the patients had been given any kind of treatment. The sequenced material came from tumor tissue. Source of these receptors: a female donor with papillary thyroid cancer or a benign thyroid nodule (not recorded which). Some clones in this sample may be carry-over from other donors' samples.

This rearrangement joins TRBV7-2 to TRBJ2-7; 7 nucleotides line up with TRBD1. Per the germline V gene, CDR1 is SGHTA and CDR2 is FQGNSA. V was clipped by 1 base and J by 3 bases; unmatched bases: 6. The CDR3 covers 15 residues. CDR3 in DNA: TGTGCCAGCAGCTTAGGCCGAAACAGGGGCTACGAGCAGTACTTC. Protein product: CASSLGRNRGYEQYF.

In this sample, this clone turned up a few times. The CDR3 ends on some other residue instead of the conserved phenylalanine or tryptophan, so this is likely a read error. The limits of the CDR3 on the DNA are not certain, so only TCRdb's listed CDR3 is given. The rearrangement joins TRBV6-1 to TRBJ1-1; TRBD1, as called in the table, went unchecked against the DNA. Germline assignment: CDR1 MNHNS and CDR2 SASEGT. The length of the CDR3 is 15 amino acids, counting both ends. CDR3 sequence reads: CASSELSPVRAVVPL.

The V call is TRBV7-8, the J call TRBJ1-2; TRBD1 matches 8 bases. The CDR3 is 14 amino acids. CDR1 and CDR2 from the germline V gene are SGHVS and FQNEAQ. The trim removed 0 bases at V and 4 bases at J, leaving 1 base unmatched. CDR3 sequence reads: CASSLAGTGYGYTF. The CDR3 region has the DNA TGTGCCAGCAGCTTAGCCGGGACAGGCTATGGCTACACCTTC.

This clone was seen ten or more times. The chain employs TRBV20-1 and TRBJ1-2; TRBD1 agrees at 9 bases. Germline V gene sequence: CDR1 DFQATT, CDR2 SNEGSKA (reference sequence). With 8 bases clipped from V and 4 bases from J, the junction kept 5 bases outside the gene matches. The CDR3 sequence is 12 residues long. For the CDR3, the DNA is TGCAGTTGGGACAGGGCGAGCTATGGCTACACCTTC. Its translation is CSWDRASYGYTF.

A few counts support this clone. The V gene is TRBV27, the J gene TRBJ2-7; TRBD2 aligns across 10 bases. The germline V gene has CDR1 MNHEY and CDR2 SMNVEV (reference sequence). The ends lost 5 bases at V and 9 bases at J; junction bases unmatched: 19. The CDR3 runs 17 residues. The CDR3 bases are TGTGCCAGCAGTCCCATGGTTTGGGCTAGCGGGAGTATCGTGCAGTACTTC. Translating it yields CASSPMVWASGSIVQYF.

This clone was picked up many times. The chain links TRBV5-4 to TRBJ1-2; 7 bases fit TRBD1. This CDR3 contains 15 residues. Unmatched junction bases numbered 9, after V lost 4 bases and J lost 3 bases. In germline, CDR1 is SGHNT, CDR2 YYREEE (reference sequence). The chain's CDR3 is CASSRDPGQHYGYTF. As DNA, the CDR3 is TGTGCCAGCAGCAGAGATCCGGGACAGCACTATGGCTACACCTTC.

This clone was found many times. The V and J genes are TRBV5-6 and TRBJ2-1; 9 nucleotides agree with TRBD2. Per germline, CDR1 SGHDT and CDR2 YYEEEE. V was clipped by 2 bases and J by 7 bases; unmatched bases: 4. CDR3 size: 14 residues. The CDR3 loop reads CASSLPSGTNEQFF. The CDR3 DNA is TGTGCCAGCAGCTTACCTAGCGGGACGAATGAGCAGTTCTTC.

The chain combines TRBV30 with TRBJ1-2; D gene uncertain. CDR3 size: 12 residues. Germline-derived CDR1 and CDR2 are GTSNPN and SVGIG (reference sequence). Deletions cut 4 bases from V and 3 bases from J, with 9 bases between. The CDR3 bases are TGTGCCTGGAACCGAATGGACTATGGCTACACCTTC. This codes for CAWNRMDYGYTF.

This clone was picked up a small number of times. A much larger clone sits a single nucleotide away, making a read error possible. V gene TRBV29-1 combines with J gene TRBJ2-3; no firm D call. Germline values: CDR1 SQVTM, CDR2 ANQGSEA. This CDR3 is 15 amino acids long. CDR3: CSVEGTSPMLDTRYF. The CDR3 bases are TGCAGCGTTGAGGGAACGTCCCCGATGCTTGATACGCGGTATTTT.

Regarding this clone: A junction end diverges from the germline sequence, so it may reflect a read error. The rearrangement joins TRBV10-1 to TRBJ2-2; 10 bases line up with TRBD2. CDR3 length: 15 residues. From germline, CDR1 is WNHNN and CDR2 SYGVQD (reference sequence). The CDR3 protein is CASSESSGSPRELFF. The CDR3 bases are TGCGCCAGCAGCGAATCTAGCGGGAGCCCCCGGGAGTTGTTTTTT.

This clone was detected many times. J is TRBJ1-4 and V is TRBV14; D gene ambiguous. The V end lost 3 bases, the J end lost 7 bases, and 3 bases lay between the germline ends. This CDR3 is built from 11 residues. CDR1 SGHDN and CDR2 FVKESK come from the germline V gene. This CDR3 is CASSQVEKLFF. The CDR3 bases are TGTGCCAGCAGCCAGGTTGAAAAACTGTTTTTT.

Here the CDR3 reads CASSQGLGHTGELFF. The CDR3 DNA reads as TGCGCCAGCAGCCAGGGACTAGGACACACCGGGGAGCTGTTTTTT. V and J are TRBV5-1 and TRBJ2-2, with TRBD2 identical over 8 bases. V lost 4 bases to trimming and J lost 3 bases; unmatched junction nucleotides: 5. Germline V gives CDR1 SGHRS, CDR2 YFSETQ. There are 15 residues in the CDR3.

Only a few counts were recorded for this clone. The rearrangement joins TRBV12-3 or TRBV12-4 to TRBJ2-3; 7 nucleotides agree with TRBD2. The CDR3 consists of 14 residues. J was trimmed by 0 bases and V by 3 bases; bases with no gene match: 0. The CDR3 loop is CASSLGGSTDTQYF. In DNA, the CDR3 is TGTGCCAGCAGTTTGGGGGGGAGCACAGATACGCAGTATTTT.

This clone was found many times. J is TRBJ2-1 and V is TRBV29-1; D ambiguous. This CDR3 is built from 12 residues. Germline V gene data show CDR1 as SQVTM and CDR2 as ANQGSEA. Deletions cut 4 bases from V and 7 bases from J, with 11 bases between. The CDR3 here is CSVVSGPNEQFF. For the CDR3, the DNA is TGCAGCGTTGTAAGTGGCCCGAATGAGCAGTTCTTC.

This clone was recorded a few times. This chain links TRBV2 with TRBJ2-7; 8 bases align to TRBD1. The CDR3 runs 13 residues. J was trimmed by 5 bases and V by 8 bases; bases with no gene match: 8. Germline V lookup: CDR1 SNHLY, CDR2 FYNNEI. DNA for the CDR3: TGTGCCAGCCGAAGCAGGGGGCGGGACGAGCAGTACTTC. Translated: CASRSRGRDEQYF.

The CDR3, as DNA: TGTGCCAGCAGCTTGGGGGGGGCCGCCACCGGGGAGCTGTTTTTT. Translated, it gives CASSLGGAATGELFF. The rearrangement links TRBV5-4 to TRBJ2-2; D tentatively reads TRBD1 or TRBD2 (6 bases each). Looked up from germline, CDR1 is SGHNT and CDR2 is YYREEE (reference sequence). Trimming took off 0 bases at V and 4 bases at J, with 10 bases between the two ends. The CDR3 spans 15 residues.

In this sample, this clone turned up many times. The gene calls are TRBV5-1 and TRBJ2-7; TRBD1 matches at 10 bases. The CDR3 consists of 13 residues. Trimming removed 7 bases from V and 5 bases from J; junction bases left unmatched: 6. Germline CDR1 and CDR2: SGHRS and YFSETQ. CDR3 region: CASHPGTGDEQYF. For the CDR3, the DNA is TGCGCCAGCCATCCCGGGACAGGGGACGAGCAGTACTTC.

This clone has ten or more counts. The J gene is TRBJ2-5, the V gene TRBV20-1, with TRBD2 identical over 7 bases. The CDR3 loop spans 11 amino acids. Germline V gives CDR1 DFQATT, CDR2 SNEGSKA (reference sequence). The junction had 3 bases not matched to a gene; V was cut back by 6 bases and J by 5 bases. The CDR3 protein is CSAREGETQYF. In nucleotides, the CDR3 is TGCAGTGCCAGGGAGGGGGAGACCCAGTACTTC.

This clone has more than one count but fewer than ten. The J gene is TRBJ2-7, the V gene TRBV6-2 or TRBV6-3; D not certain. Germline CDR1 and CDR2: MNHEY and SVGEGT. V lost 5 bases to trimming and J lost 3 bases, with 5 bases between them. The CDR3 is made up of 11 amino acids. CDR3 in amino acids: CASSPLYEQYF. The CDR3 coding sequence is TGTGCCAGCAGTCCCCTCTACGAGCAGTACTTC.

This clone was seen a handful of times. The V call is TRBV25-1, the J call TRBJ2-1, with D hard to call. Trimming took off 4 bases at V and 6 bases at J, with 7 bases between the two ends. This CDR3 comprises 12 residues. Per the germline V gene, CDR1 is MGHDK and CDR2 is SYGVNS. In DNA form, the CDR3 reads TGTGCCAGCAGTGCGTGGATCAATGAGCAGTTCTTC. It specifies CASSAWINEQFF. Supplemented by reference TRBV25-1 and TRBJ2-1, the full variable domain reads EADIYQTPRYLVIGTGKKITLECSQTMGHDKMYWYQQDPGMELHLIHYSYGVNSTEKGDLSSESTVSRIRTEHFPLTLESARPSHTSQYLCASSAWINEQFFGPGTRLTVL.

This clone was recorded a few times. The CDR3 protein is CASRLDRASEQYF. CDR3 coding DNA: TGTGCCAGCAGGCTGGACAGGGCGTCCGAGCAGTACTTC. The V call is TRBV2, the J call TRBJ2-7; 8 bases match TRBD1. Trimming at V came to 6 bases and at J to 6 bases, leaving 7 bases not matched to a gene. From germline, CDR1 is SNHLY and CDR2 FYNNEI. The CDR3 runs to 13 residues. Full variable domain (rest looked up from reference TRBV2 and TRBJ2-7): EPEVTQTPSHQVTQMGQEVILRCVPISNHLYFYWYRQILGQKVEFLVSFYNNEISEKSEIFDDQFSVERPDGSNFTLKIRSTKLEDSAMYFCASRLDRASEQYFGPGTRLTVT.

The chain has TRBV3-1 and TRBJ1-2, with 9 bases identical to TRBD1. This CDR3 comprises 15 residues. V shed 2 bases, J shed 7 bases, and the junction held 8 bases outside the gene matches. The germline V gene has CDR1 LGHDT and CDR2 YNNKEL (reference sequence). The CDR3 sequence: CASSQLQGAQGGYTF. In DNA form, the CDR3 reads TGTGCCAGCAGCCAACTACAGGGGGCTCAAGGTGGCTACACCTTC.

This clone has just a few counts. The chain recombines TRBV28 with TRBJ1-2, with D tentatively TRBD1 (6 bases). The V end lost 6 bases, the J end lost 5 bases, and 10 bases lay between the germline ends. CDR1 MDHEN and CDR2 SYDVKM come from the germline V gene. This CDR3 contains 12 residues. The CDR3 region has the DNA TGTGCCAGCAGCGTAGGGGGATATGGCTACACCTTC. Its protein product is CASSVGGYGYTF.

J is TRBJ2-6 and V is TRBV5-1; D is uncertain. CDR3 length: 15 amino acids. V was shortened by 0 bases and J by 2 bases, with 6 bases between the two germline ends. Germline values: CDR1 SGHRS, CDR2 YFSETQ. The CDR3 reads CASSLDFPGANVLTF. In DNA, the CDR3 is TGCGCCAGCAGCTTGGACTTCCCTGGGGCCAACGTCCTGACTTTC.

This clone was counted a few times. The rearrangement joins TRBV10-3 to TRBJ1-2; 7 positions agree with TRBD1. The CDR3 covers 13 residues. After removal of 11 bases from V and 8 bases from J, the junction contained 14 bases not matched to a gene. Per germline, CDR1 ENHRY and CDR2 SYGVKD. The CDR3 sequence: CAATGDAIGGYTF. DNA for the CDR3: TGTGCCGCTACAGGGGATGCGATCGGAGGCTACACCTTC.

V and J are TRBV13 and TRBJ2-3, with 7 bases that match TRBD2. J lost 4 bases, V lost 8 bases, and 9 bases had no gene match. Germline CDR1 is PRHDT and CDR2 is FYEKMQ (reference sequence). This CDR3 has 14 residues. CDR3 sequence (DNA): TGTGCCAGCTCGATGGCGGGAGATCCAGATACGCAGTATTTT. It specifies CASSMAGDPDTQYF.

The chain employs TRBV3-1 and TRBJ1-2; D not resolved. V shed 4 bases and J shed 4 bases, with 16 bases lying between them. This CDR3 spans 15 amino acids. CDR1 and CDR2 (germline): LGHDT, YNNKEL (reference sequence). For the CDR3, the DNA is TGTGCCAGCAGCCGAGCGGGAAGGGAGGGCTATGGCTACACCTTC. It is translated as CASSRAGREGYGYTF.

In the case of this clone: This CDR3 is missing its conserved last phenylalanine or tryptophan, likely due to a read error. J is TRBJ1-2 and V is TRBV5-1; a weak D match, TRBD1 (6 bases). V gave up 4 bases and J gave up 1 base, with 14 bases separating them. CDR3 length: 15 amino acids. The germline gives CDR1 SGHRS, CDR2 YFSETQ. The DNA for the CDR3 is TGCGCCAGCAGCGACATGTCAGGGGATAACTATGGCTACACCCTC. It is translated as CASSDMSGDNYGYTL.

This clone was seen ten or more times. This sequence joins TRBV25-1 and TRBJ2-4, with 7 nucleotides matching TRBD1. This CDR3 contains 15 residues. J was trimmed by 8 bases and V by 2 bases; bases with no gene match: 9. In germline, CDR1 is MGHDK, CDR2 SYGVNS. The CDR3 protein is CASSENTGVADIQYF. Written as DNA, the CDR3 is TGTGCCAGCAGTGAAAATACAGGGGTTGCGGACATTCAGTACTTC. Drawing the rest from reference TRBV25-1 and TRBJ2-4, the complete variable domain is EADIYQTPRYLVIGTGKKITLECSQTMGHDKMYWYQQDPGMELHLIHYSYGVNSTEKGDLSSESTVSRIRTEHFPLTLESARPSHTSQYLCASSENTGVADIQYFGAGTRLSVL.

This clone was detected many times. At one boundary the junction diverges from the germline segment, which might be a read error. The rearrangement uses TRBV7-7 and TRBJ2-2; 14 positions agree with TRBD2. The CDR3 consists of 17 residues. Germline lookup yields CDR1 SSHAT and CDR2 FNYEAQ (reference sequence). Here the CDR3 DNA reads TGTGCTAGCAGCCAGGGACTAGCGGGAGTCGTGACCGGGGAGCTGTTTTTT. Translating it yields CASSQGLAGVVTGELFF.